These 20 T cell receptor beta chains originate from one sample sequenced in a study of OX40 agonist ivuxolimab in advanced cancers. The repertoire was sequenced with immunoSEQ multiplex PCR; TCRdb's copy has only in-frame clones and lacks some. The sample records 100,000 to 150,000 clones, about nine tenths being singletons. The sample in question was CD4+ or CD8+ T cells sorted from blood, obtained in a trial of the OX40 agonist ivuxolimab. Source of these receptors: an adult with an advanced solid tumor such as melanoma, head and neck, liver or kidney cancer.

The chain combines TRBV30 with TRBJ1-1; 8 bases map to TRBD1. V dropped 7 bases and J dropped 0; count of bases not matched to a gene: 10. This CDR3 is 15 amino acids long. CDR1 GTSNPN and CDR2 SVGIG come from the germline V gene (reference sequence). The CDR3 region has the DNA TGTGCCTCCCTAGGACAGGGATCATTGAACACTGAAGCTTTCTTT. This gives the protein CASLGQGSLNTEAFF.

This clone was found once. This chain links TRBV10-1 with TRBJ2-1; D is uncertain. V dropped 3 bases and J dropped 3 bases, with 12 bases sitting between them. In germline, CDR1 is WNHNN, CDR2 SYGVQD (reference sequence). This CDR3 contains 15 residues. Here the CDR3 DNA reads TGCGCCAGCAGTGATCGGCTTCCGAGCTACAATGAGCAGTTCTTC. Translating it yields CASSDRLPSYNEQFF.

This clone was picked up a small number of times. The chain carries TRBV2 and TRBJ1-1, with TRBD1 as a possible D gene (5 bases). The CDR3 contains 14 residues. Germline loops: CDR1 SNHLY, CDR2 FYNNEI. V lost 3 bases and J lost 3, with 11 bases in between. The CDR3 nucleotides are TGTGCCAGCAGTGACAAGGCGGGGGACACTGAAGCTTTCTTT. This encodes CASSDKAGDTEAFF. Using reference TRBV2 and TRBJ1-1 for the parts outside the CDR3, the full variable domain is EPEVTQTPSHQVTQMGQEVILRCVPISNHLYFYWYRQILGQKVEFLVSFYNNEISEKSEIFDDQFSVERPDGSNFTLKIRSTKLEDSAMYFCASSDKAGDTEAFFGQGTRLTVV.

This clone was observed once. This CDR3 is CASSSSPRQGGYTF. The DNA of the CDR3 is TGTGCCAGCAGTTCATCTCCTCGACAGGGCGGCTACACCTTC. V and J are TRBV28 and TRBJ1-2, with TRBD1 identical over 7 bases. This CDR3 contains 14 residues. Germline V CDR1 and CDR2: MDHEN, SYDVKM. V was clipped by 4 bases and J by 8 bases; unmatched bases: 10.

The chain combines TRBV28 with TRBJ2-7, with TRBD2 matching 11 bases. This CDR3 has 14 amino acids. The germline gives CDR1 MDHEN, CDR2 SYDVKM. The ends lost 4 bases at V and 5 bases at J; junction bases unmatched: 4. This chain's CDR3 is CASSSPGLADEQYF. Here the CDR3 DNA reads TGTGCCAGCAGTTCGCCGGGACTAGCGGACGAGCAGTACTTC.

The CDR3 reads CASVLGGRAGYEQYF. The CDR3 region has the DNA TGTGCCAGCGTCCTAGGGGGGAGGGCTGGGTACGAGCAGTACTTC. This rearrangement joins TRBV28 to TRBJ2-7, with D possibly TRBD2 on 7 matching bases. The CDR3 sequence is 15 residues long. The germline V gene encodes CDR1 MDHEN and CDR2 SYDVKM. V was cut by 8 bases and J by 4 bases, with 21 bases left in between. The full variable domain, rest sourced from reference TRBV28 and TRBJ2-7, is DVKVTQSSRYLVKRTGEKVFLECVQDMDHENMFWYRQDPGLGLRLIYFSYDVKMKEKGDIPEGYSVSREKKERFSLILESASTNQTSMYLCASVLGGRAGYEQYFGPGTRLTVT.

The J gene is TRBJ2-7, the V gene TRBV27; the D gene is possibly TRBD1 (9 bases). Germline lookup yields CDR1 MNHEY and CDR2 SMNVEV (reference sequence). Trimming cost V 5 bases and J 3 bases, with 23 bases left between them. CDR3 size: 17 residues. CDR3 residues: CASSRGGRDRALYEQYF. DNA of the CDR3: TGTGCCAGCAGTCGGGGGGGACGGGACAGGGCCCTCTACGAGCAGTACTTC.

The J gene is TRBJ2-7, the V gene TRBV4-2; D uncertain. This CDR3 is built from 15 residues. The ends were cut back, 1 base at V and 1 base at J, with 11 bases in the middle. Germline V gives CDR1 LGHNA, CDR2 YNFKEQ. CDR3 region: CASSQGPTLSYEQYF. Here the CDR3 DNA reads TGTGCCAGCAGCCAAGGGCCGACATTGTCCTACGAGCAGTACTTC.

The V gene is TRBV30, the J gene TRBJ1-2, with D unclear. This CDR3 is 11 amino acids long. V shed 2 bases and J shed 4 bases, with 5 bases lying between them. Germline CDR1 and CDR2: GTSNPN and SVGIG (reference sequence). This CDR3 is CAWSRRYGYTF. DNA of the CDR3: TGTGCCTGGAGTCGACGCTATGGCTACACCTTC.

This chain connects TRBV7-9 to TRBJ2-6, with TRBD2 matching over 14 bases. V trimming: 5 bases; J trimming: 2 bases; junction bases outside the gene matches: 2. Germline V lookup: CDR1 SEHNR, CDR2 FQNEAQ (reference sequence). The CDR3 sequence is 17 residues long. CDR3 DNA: TGTGCCAGCAGCCCGGGACTAGCGGGAGCTGGGGCCAACGTCCTGACTTTC. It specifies CASSPGLAGAGANVLTF.

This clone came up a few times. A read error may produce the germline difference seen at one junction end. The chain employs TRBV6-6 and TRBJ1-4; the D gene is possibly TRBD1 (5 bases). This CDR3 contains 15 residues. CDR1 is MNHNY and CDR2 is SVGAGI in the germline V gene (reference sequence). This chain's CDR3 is CASTLTGTAKEKLFF. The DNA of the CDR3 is TGTGCCAGCACTCTTACGGGGACCGCTAAGGAAAAACTGTTTTTT.

CDR3 bases: TGTGCCAGCAGCCGACTAGATTCTCATGGTACGCAGTATTTT. Its protein is CASSRLDSHGTQYF. The rearrangement links TRBV5-4 to TRBJ2-3; perhaps TRBD2 as D (6 bases). V lost 4 bases, J lost 8 bases, and 17 bases lay in between. The CDR3 has 14 amino acids. The germline V gene has CDR1 SGHNT and CDR2 YYREEE (reference sequence).

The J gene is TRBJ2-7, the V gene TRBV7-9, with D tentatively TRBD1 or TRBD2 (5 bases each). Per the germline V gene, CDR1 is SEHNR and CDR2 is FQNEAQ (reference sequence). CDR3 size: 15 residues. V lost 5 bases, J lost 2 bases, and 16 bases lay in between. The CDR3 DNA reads TGTGCCAGCAGCCTAGGATGGGGGTCGCCCTACGAGCAGTACTTC. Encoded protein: CASSLGWGSPYEQYF. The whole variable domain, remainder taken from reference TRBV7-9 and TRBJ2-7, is DTGVSQNPRHKITKRGQNVTFRCDPISEHNRLYWYRQTLGQGPEFLTYFQNEAQLEKSRLLSDRFSAERPKGSFSTLEIQRTEQGDSAMYLCASSLGWGSPYEQYFGPGTRLTVT.

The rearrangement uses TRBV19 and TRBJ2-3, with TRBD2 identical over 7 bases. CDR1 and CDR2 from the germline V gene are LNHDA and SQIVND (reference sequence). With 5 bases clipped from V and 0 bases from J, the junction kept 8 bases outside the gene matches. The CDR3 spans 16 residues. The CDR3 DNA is TGTGCCAGTAGTCACGGGGTTAGCGGGAGCACAGATACGCAGTATTTT. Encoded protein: CASSHGVSGSTDTQYF.

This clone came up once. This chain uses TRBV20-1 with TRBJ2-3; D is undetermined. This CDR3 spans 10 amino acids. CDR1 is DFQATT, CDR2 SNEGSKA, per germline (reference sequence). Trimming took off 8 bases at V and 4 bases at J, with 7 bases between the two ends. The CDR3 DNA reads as TGCAGTCCTGTCGCAGATACGCAGTATTTT. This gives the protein CSPVADTQYF.

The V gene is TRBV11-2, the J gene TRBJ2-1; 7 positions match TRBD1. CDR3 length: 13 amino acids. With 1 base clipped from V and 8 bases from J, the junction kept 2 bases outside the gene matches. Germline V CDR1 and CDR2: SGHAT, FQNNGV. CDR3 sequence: CASSLGDRDEQFF. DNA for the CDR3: TGTGCCAGCAGCTTAGGTGACAGGGATGAGCAGTTCTTC.

DNA for the CDR3: TGCAGCGTTAGGACAGGGAGCTCCTACGAGCAGTACTTC. Translation gives CSVRTGSSYEQYF. This chain joins TRBV29-1 and TRBJ2-7; 8 bases map to TRBD1. The CDR3 consists of 13 residues. With 5 bases clipped from V and 0 bases from J, the junction kept 3 bases outside the gene matches. CDR1 SQVTM and CDR2 ANQGSEA come from the germline V gene.

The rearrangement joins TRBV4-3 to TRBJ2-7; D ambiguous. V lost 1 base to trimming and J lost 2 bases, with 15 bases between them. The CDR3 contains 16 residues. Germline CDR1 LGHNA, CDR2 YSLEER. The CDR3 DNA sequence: TGCGCCAGCAGCCAAGCAATAAACGTCGAGGCCTACGAGCAGTACTTC. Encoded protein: CASSQAINVEAYEQYF.

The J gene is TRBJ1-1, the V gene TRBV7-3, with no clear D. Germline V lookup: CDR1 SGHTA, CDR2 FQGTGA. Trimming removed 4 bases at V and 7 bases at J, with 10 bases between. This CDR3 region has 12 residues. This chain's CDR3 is CASSSYGGEAFF. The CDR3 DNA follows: TGTGCCAGCAGCTCATACGGAGGTGAAGCTTTCTTT.

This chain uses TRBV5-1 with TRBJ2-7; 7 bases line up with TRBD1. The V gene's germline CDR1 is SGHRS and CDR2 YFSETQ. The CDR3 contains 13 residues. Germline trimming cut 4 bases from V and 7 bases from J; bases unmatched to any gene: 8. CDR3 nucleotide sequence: TGCGCCAGCAGCACGGACAGGCTATTAGAGCAGTACTTC. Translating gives CASSTDRLLEQYF.